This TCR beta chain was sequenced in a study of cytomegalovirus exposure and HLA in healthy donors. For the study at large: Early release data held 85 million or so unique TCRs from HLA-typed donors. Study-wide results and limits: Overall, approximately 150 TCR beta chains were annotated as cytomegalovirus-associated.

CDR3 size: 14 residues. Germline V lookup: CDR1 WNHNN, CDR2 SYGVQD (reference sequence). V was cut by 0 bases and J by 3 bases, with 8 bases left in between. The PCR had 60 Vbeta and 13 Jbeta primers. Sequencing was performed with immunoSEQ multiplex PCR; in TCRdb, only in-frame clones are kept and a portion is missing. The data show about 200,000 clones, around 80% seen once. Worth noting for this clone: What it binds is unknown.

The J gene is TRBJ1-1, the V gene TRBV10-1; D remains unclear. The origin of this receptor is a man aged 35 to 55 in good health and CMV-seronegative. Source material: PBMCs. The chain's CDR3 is CASSESPGHTEAFF. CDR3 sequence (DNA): TGCGCCAGCAGTGAGTCACCAGGCCACACTGAAGCTTTCTTT.